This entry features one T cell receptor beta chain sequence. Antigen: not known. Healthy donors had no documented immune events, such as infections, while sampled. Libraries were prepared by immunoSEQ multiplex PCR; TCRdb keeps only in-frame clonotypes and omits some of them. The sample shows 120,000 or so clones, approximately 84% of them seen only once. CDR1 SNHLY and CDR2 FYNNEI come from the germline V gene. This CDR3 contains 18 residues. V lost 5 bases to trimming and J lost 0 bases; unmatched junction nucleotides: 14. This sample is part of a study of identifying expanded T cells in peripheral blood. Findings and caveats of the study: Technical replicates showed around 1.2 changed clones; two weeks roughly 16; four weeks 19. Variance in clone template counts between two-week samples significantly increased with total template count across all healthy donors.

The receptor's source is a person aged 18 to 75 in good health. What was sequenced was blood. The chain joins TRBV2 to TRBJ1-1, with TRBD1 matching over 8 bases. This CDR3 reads CASSRPQGATFMNTEAFF. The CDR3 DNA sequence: TGTGCCAGCAGTCGTCCCCAGGGGGCTACTTTCATGAACACTGAAGCTTTCTTT.